The rows below give T cell receptor beta chains drawn from one sample of a study of cytotoxic CD8 clonotypes in ibrutinib-treated CLL. The data were produced by immunoSEQ multiplex PCR, yet TCRdb's version contains in-frame clones alone and is incomplete. The profile covers some 300,000 clones, with around four fifths appearing a single time and 6.5% to 8% taken by the ten largest. The sequencing used PBMCs, collected before ibrutinib treatment. Receptor source: a human donor with chronic lymphocytic leukemia. CDR3s include the opening cysteine and the closing phenylalanine or tryptophan. A D gene is named only where the DNA matches it firmly. Not all rows give a size; the values are once, few, many and, for expanded clones, a class.

d_gene	v_gene	j_gene	abundance	CDR3nt	CDR3aa
TRBD2	TRBV28	TRBJ2-1	NA	TGTGCCAGCAGAGAAAGCGGGAGTCGAAATGAGCAGTTCTTC	CASRESGSRNEQFF
NA	TRBV10-3	TRBJ1-1	NA	TGTGCCATCAGTGAGTCGTTTTTGAACACTGAAGCTTTCTTT	CAISESFLNTEAFF
NA	TRBV14	TRBJ2-3	few	TGTGCCAGCAGCTACCTCCCCGGCGCTGGAGATACGCAGTATTTT	CASSYLPGAGDTQYF
NA	TRBV28	TRBJ2-2	NA	TGTGCCAGCAGTTTCCTTTTGGGGTGGGACACCGGGGAGCTGTTTTTT	CASSFLLGWDTGELFF
TRBD1	TRBV28	TRBJ2-7	NA	TGTGCCAGCAGTCCCGGGACAGGGGAAGAGCAGTACTTC	CASSPGTGEEQYF
TRBD2	TRBV27	TRBJ2-7	NA	TGTGCCAGCAGTCTCCCTAGCGGGATTAAGAACGAGCAGTACTTC	CASSLPSGIKNEQYF
NA	TRBV14	TRBJ2-3	NA	TGTGCCAGCAGCCAAGTTGACAACACAGATACGCAGTATTTT	CASSQVDNTDTQYF
NA	TRBV19	TRBJ2-3	NA	TGTGCCACCACACACGATGCAGCAGGCACAGATACGCAGTATTTT	CATTHDAAGTDTQYF
NA	TRBV27	TRBJ1-2	NA	TGTGCCAGCAGTTTAGGCAATCCAGAGAGTACCAGTGGCTACACCTTC	CASSLGNPESTSGYTF
NA	TRBV7-2	TRBJ1-2	NA	TGTGCCAGCAGCCCATCCTGGAACTATGGCTACACCTTC	CASSPSWNYGYTF
TRBD2	TRBV10-1	TRBJ2-4	NA	TGCGCCAGCAGCCCCGGACTAGCGGGGAACATTCAGTACTTC	CASSPGLAGNIQYF
NA	TRBV18	TRBJ2-7	NA	TGTGCCAGCTCACCAACCCCCGGGACTGATCTACGATTGCAGTACTTC	CASSPTPGTDLRLQYF
NA	TRBV5-1	TRBJ2-7	many	TGCGCCAGCAGCTTGTCGGAGGGGGGGACCTACGAGCAGTACTTC	CASSLSEGGTYEQYF
NA	TRBV6-5	TRBJ1-1	once	TGTGCCAGCAGTACATTGAACACTGAAGCTTTCTTT	CASSTLNTEAFF
TRBD1	TRBV7-9	TRBJ1-4	once	TGTGCCAGCCCACAGGGGGCAGGGGAAAAACTGTTTTTT	CASPQGAGEKLFF
NA	TRBV27	TRBJ2-7	NA	TGTGCCAGCAGTTGGATGACTAGTCCCCACGAGCAGTACTTC	CASSWMTSPHEQYF
TRBD2	TRBV6-1	TRBJ2-7	NA	TGTGCCAGCAGTGAAAGGGGACTAGCGGGAAGCGAGCAGTACTTC	CASSERGLAGSEQYF
TRBD1	TRBV15	TRBJ2-7	NA	TGTGCCACCAGCGGAAACAGGGGGACCTACGAGCAGTACTTC	CATSGNRGTYEQYF
TRBD2	TRBV7-6	TRBJ2-1	NA	TGTGCCAGCAGCTTAGTCTTTTCTAGCGGGAAGAATGAGCAGTTCTTC	CASSLVFSSGKNEQFF
NA	TRBV10-3	TRBJ1-2	NA	TGTGCCATCAGTGATTCCACTGGAGGCTACACCTTC	CAISDSTGGYTF
TRBD2	TRBV5-4	TRBJ2-3	once	TGTGCCAGCAGCCGGAGAACCGGGACTATTGGAGATACGCAGTATTTT	CASSRRTGTIGDTQYF
NA	TRBV4-3	TRBJ2-7	few	TGCGCCAGCAGCCAAGATCAAGGGACCTACGAGCAGTACTTC	CASSQDQGTYEQYF
NA	TRBV6-6	TRBJ2-4	NA	TGTGCCAGCATGTCGGGGCAGGGTGAAAACATTCAGTACTTC	CASMSGQGENIQYF
NA	TRBV15	TRBJ1-2	NA	TGTGCCACCAGCAGAGGTAATAACTATGGCTACACCTTC	CATSRGNNYGYTF
NA	TRBV29-1	TRBJ2-1	NA	TGCAGCGTAGTAGGGTGGCGGTCCTTTGAGTACAATGAGCAGTTCTTC	CSVVGWRSFEYNEQFF
NA	TRBV5-4	TRBJ2-2	NA	TGTGCCAGCAGGGATCTGAACACCGGGGAGCTGTTTTTT	CASRDLNTGELFF
NA	TRBV6-1	TRBJ1-5	NA	TGTGCCAGCAGTGACGGATGGTTTCAGCCCCAGCATTTT	CASSDGWFQPQHF
TRBD1	TRBV2	TRBJ1-2	few	TGTGCCAGCATAGGGGGCGGGAACAACTATGGCTACACCTTC	CASIGGGNNYGYTF
NA	TRBV25-1	TRBJ2-5	few	TGTGCCAGCAGTGATGTCGGGGTAGGGGAGACCCAGTACTTC	CASSDVGVGETQYF
NA	TRBV2	TRBJ1-1	NA	TGTGCCAGCAGTGATGGTATGGGGGCGGACACTGAAGCTTTCTTT	CASSDGMGADTEAFF
TRBD1	TRBV9	TRBJ2-3	NA	TGTGCCAGCAGCGTATACCGGGACAGAAACACAGATACGCAGTATTTT	CASSVYRDRNTDTQYF
TRBD2	TRBV27	TRBJ2-1	NA	TGTGCCAGCAGTTTGGGGACTAAGAACAATGAGCAGTTCTTC	CASSLGTKNNEQFF
NA	TRBV27	TRBJ2-7	once	TGTGCCAGCAGTTTGGGAACGTATCCCTCGGAAGAGCAGTACTTC	CASSLGTYPSEEQYF
NA	TRBV19	TRBJ1-5	once	TGTGCCAGTAGTATCGGCAGGGCCCCAGCGCATAGCAATCAGCCCCAGCATTTT	CASSIGRAPAHSNQPQHF
NA	TRBV2	TRBJ1-5	NA	TGTGCCAGCAGTGAAGAGGGGGGATTGGTGCAGCCCCAGCATTTT	CASSEEGGLVQPQHF
NA	TRBV7-3	TRBJ2-5	NA	TGTGCCAGCAGCTTTAACAGGGTGGAGACCCAGTACTTC	CASSFNRVETQYF
NA	TRBV2	TRBJ1-1	NA	TGTGCCAGGGCGAGAAAAGTTAACACTGAAGCTTTCTTT	CARARKVNTEAFF
NA	TRBV5-4	TRBJ1-3	NA	TGTGCCAGCAGCTTGCGGGGGGCTGGAAACACCATATATTTT	CASSLRGAGNTIYF
TRBD2	TRBV14	TRBJ2-7	NA	TGTGCCAGCAGCGCGCCCGAATCTAGCGGGAAGACCTACGAGCAGTACTTC	CASSAPESSGKTYEQYF
NA	TRBV5-1	TRBJ1-4	once	TGCGCCAGCGGGACTGGGGGGTTGACTAATGAAAAACTGTTTTTT	CASGTGGLTNEKLFF
TRBD1	TRBV28	TRBJ2-5	NA	TGTGCCAGCAGTTTACTGGGACAGGGGGGAGGGACCCAGTACTTC	CASSLLGQGGGTQYF
NA	TRBV7-2	TRBJ1-1	NA	TGTGCCAGCAGCTTAACACGGCGGGGAGCTTTCTTT	CASSLTRRGAFF
NA	TRBV28	TRBJ2-7	NA	TGTGCCAGCAGTTTGGGGACAAGGAGAACCTACGAGCAGTACTTC	CASSLGTRRTYEQYF
TRBD2	TRBV4-3	TRBJ2-7	NA	TGCGCCAGCAGCGATGGACTAGGACCCTACGAGCAGTACTTC	CASSDGLGPYEQYF
NA	TRBV5-6	TRBJ2-1	NA	TGTGCCAGCAGCTTGGGCCCGCGATTAAGCCCCAATGAGCAGTTCTTC	CASSLGPRLSPNEQFF
NA	TRBV10-2	TRBJ2-5	few	TGCGCCAGCAGTGAGATGGAGGGGGCGAAGGAGACCCAGTACTTC	CASSEMEGAKETQYF
NA	TRBV21-1	TRBJ1-3	NA	TGTGCCAGCAGCCCAACACGGGGTCTCTCTGGAAACACCATATATTTT	CASSPTRGLSGNTIYF
NA	TRBV7-2	TRBJ1-2	NA	TGTGCCAGCAGTTCCGGGACGGTCTATGGCTACACCTTC	CASSSGTVYGYTF
TRBD1	TRBV4-3	TRBJ2-7	once	TGCGCCAGCAGCCCGGGGACAGGGGGCCGTAACGAGCAGTACTTC	CASSPGTGGRNEQYF
TRBD2	TRBV27	TRBJ2-1	NA	TGTGCCAGCAGCACATTGCTAGGACTAGCGGACTACAATGAGCAGTTCTTC	CASSTLLGLADYNEQFF
TRBD2	TRBV4-2	TRBJ2-5	NA	TGTGCCAGCAGCCACCGACTAGCGGGAGTGGGAGAGACCCAGTACTTC	CASSHRLAGVGETQYF